These 28 T cell receptor beta chains came from one sample sequenced in a study of liver allograft versus peripheral blood T cells. Study information: Repertoires of T cell receptors in transplanted livers were compared with recipients' peripheral blood repertoires.

TCRdb ran MiXCR on the reads and lists one entry per CDR3 protein. The repertoire holds around 12,000 distinct CDR3 sequences, with under 30% as singletons. These TCRs come from a human patient who had a liver transplant. Some T cells may have originated in the graft donor.

The rearrangement links TRBV10-3 to TRBJ2-1, with D perhaps TRBD1 or TRBD2 (5 bases each). The germline V gene has CDR1 ENHRY and CDR2 SYGVKD. V shed 9 bases and J shed 10 bases, with 13 bases lying between them. The CDR3 spans 11 residues. The CDR3 loop reads CAMSPGAEQFF. CDR3 DNA sequence: TGTGCCATGAGTCCCGGGGCAGAGCAGTTCTTC.

This clonotype was seen at least ten times. The chain uses TRBV27 and TRBJ2-3, with TRBD1 identical over 11 bases. The CDR3 runs 16 residues. Germline trimming cut 5 bases from V and 4 bases from J; bases unmatched to any gene: 8. The germline CDR1 and CDR2 sequences are MNHEY and SMNVEV (reference sequence). As DNA, the CDR3 is TGTGCCAGCAGTACTACCGGGACAGGGGGTCCAGATACGCAGTATTTT. Protein product: CASSTTGTGGPDTQYF.

This clonotype was detected ten times or more. CDR3 nucleotides: TGTGCCAGCAGCTTCAGAAGCAGGGAGGGCTACACCTTC. The encoded protein is CASSFRSREGYTF. The V and J genes are TRBV7-9 and TRBJ1-2, with D possibly being TRBD1 (5 bases). Germline V gene data show CDR1 as SEHNR and CDR2 as FQNEAQ (reference sequence). V gave up 3 bases and J gave up 8 bases, with 13 bases separating them. CDR3 length: 13 residues.

This clonotype is medium-sized within its sample. V and J are TRBV19 and TRBJ1-1, with 9 positions matching TRBD1. Germline values: CDR1 LNHDA, CDR2 SQIVND (reference sequence). The CDR3 spans 16 residues. V was clipped by 6 bases and J by 1 base; unmatched bases: 9. The DNA of the CDR3 is TGTGCCAGTAGGCCCGGCGTGGGACAGGGGAACACTGAAGCTTTCTTT. Residues: CASRPGVGQGNTEAFF.

This chain connects TRBV20-1 to TRBJ2-1; 11 nucleotides agree with TRBD2. The CDR3 loop spans 15 amino acids. The junction had 8 bases not matched to a gene; V was cut back by 6 bases and J by 4 bases. Germline CDR1 reads DFQATT; CDR2 reads SNEGSKA (reference sequence). This CDR3 reads CSAQPIAGGYNEQFF. DNA for the CDR3: TGCAGTGCCCAACCCATAGCGGGGGGGTACAATGAGCAGTTCTTC.

A remark on this clonotype: It may be a read error: a sequence one base away is much more abundant. The V and J genes are TRBV24-1 and TRBJ1-5; no clear D. Trimming removed 3 bases at V and 5 bases at J, with 16 bases between. This CDR3 is built from 16 residues. Germline-derived CDR1 and CDR2 are KGHDR and SFDVKD. The CDR3 nucleotides are TGTGCCACCAGTGATCCAGCCGACGGAGCATATCAGCCCCAGCATTTT. This encodes CATSDPADGAYQPQHF.

This clonotype is labeled as medium-sized. This chain links TRBV19 with TRBJ1-1; unclear D gene. The CDR3 runs to 14 residues. Germline V gene data show CDR1 as LNHDA and CDR2 as SQIVND (reference sequence). The V end lost 3 bases, the J end lost 2 bases, and 10 bases lay between the germline ends. The CDR3 region is CASSIQLDNTEAFF. DNA for the CDR3: TGTGCCAGTAGTATTCAACTCGACAACACTGAAGCTTTCTTT. Supplemented by reference TRBV19 and TRBJ1-1, the full variable domain reads DGGITQSPKYLFRKEGQNVTLSCEQNLNHDAMYWYRQDPGQGLRLIYYSQIVNDFQKGDIAEGYSVSREKKESFPLTVTSAQKNPTAFYLCASSIQLDNTEAFFGQGTRLTVV.

The J gene is TRBJ2-7, the V gene TRBV19, with D tentatively TRBD1 (6 bases). V lost 3 bases to trimming and J lost 0 bases, with 9 bases between them. Germline assignment: CDR1 LNHDA and CDR2 SQIVND (reference sequence). The CDR3 is 14 amino acids. The CDR3 DNA reads as TGTGCCAGTAGTATCCGGGACAACTCCTACGAGCAGTACTTC. Amino acid sequence: CASSIRDNSYEQYF.

V is TRBV28 and J is TRBJ2-1; 7 nucleotides align to TRBD2. The CDR3 has 12 residues. Losses at the gene ends were 4 bases for V and 9 bases for J; bases not matched to a gene: 3. Germline CDR1 reads MDHEN; CDR2 reads SYDVKM. CDR3 nucleotide sequence: TGTGCCAGCAGTTCGGGGGAGGGTGAGCAGTTCTTC. Its protein is CASSSGEGEQFF.

This clonotype has more than one count but fewer than ten. CDR3 coding DNA: TGTGCCAGTAGTAACCGACAGGCGAGCTCCTACGAGCAGTACTTC. Residues: CASSNRQASSYEQYF. V usage is TRBV19 and J usage is TRBJ2-7; perhaps TRBD1 as D (6 bases). This CDR3 has 15 amino acids. The germline gives CDR1 LNHDA, CDR2 SQIVND (reference sequence). The germline V and J ends were trimmed by 4 bases and 0 bases, with 13 bases remaining between them.

This clonotype came up many times. The V gene is TRBV19, the J gene TRBJ2-5; 10 bases are a match to TRBD1. The CDR3 runs 16 residues. Germline V gene sequence: CDR1 LNHDA, CDR2 SQIVND (reference sequence). V was pared by 3 bases and J by 5 bases, with 9 bases of the junction left unmatched. CDR3: CASSMGQGTTQETQYF. The DNA for the CDR3 is TGTGCCAGTAGTATGGGACAGGGGACTACTCAGGAGACCCAGTACTTC.

V is TRBV25-1 and J is TRBJ2-7; 7 positions agree with TRBD2. The DNA end favors TRBJ2-1, so the J call may be wrong. The length of the CDR3 is 14 residues. CDR1 and CDR2 from the germline V gene are MGHDK and SYGVNS. The chain's CDR3 is CASSDIAGYNEQFF. The CDR3 nucleotides read TGTGCCAGCAGTGATATAGCGGGCTACAATGAGCAGTTCTTC.

In this sample, this clonotype turned up a few times. V usage is TRBV11-2 and J usage is TRBJ1-1, with D possibly TRBD1 on 5 matching bases. Deletions cut 5 bases from V and 6 bases from J, with 13 bases between. Germline CDR1 SGHAT, CDR2 FQNNGV. The CDR3 is made up of 13 amino acids. The chain's CDR3 is CASSLVEGAEAFF. CDR3 sequence (DNA): TGTGCCAGCAGCCTCGTCGAAGGGGCTGAAGCTTTCTTT.

This clonotype appeared a single time. The rearrangement links TRBV6-5 to TRBJ1-6, with TRBD1 matching 9 bases. The J segment lost 6 bases and the V segment lost 0 bases, leaving 3 bases of the junction unmatched. The CDR3 sequence is 16 residues long. The germline V gene has CDR1 MNHEY and CDR2 SVGAGI. The CDR3 is CASSYSTGQGNSPLHF. The CDR3 DNA reads as TGTGCCAGCAGTTACTCGACGGGACAGGGTAATTCACCCCTCCACTTT.

In its sample, this clonotype is medium-sized. The genes are TRBV19 and TRBJ1-1, with D maybe TRBD1 (6 bases). V lost 5 bases and J lost 5, with 15 bases in between. Germline V CDR1 and CDR2: LNHDA, SQIVND (reference sequence). The CDR3 sequence is 14 residues long. The CDR3 sequence: CASSPRTAVTEAFF. The CDR3 region has the DNA TGTGCCAGTAGTCCCAGGACAGCGGTGACTGAAGCTTTCTTT.

This clonotype came up a few times. The rearrangement joins TRBV14 to TRBJ2-2; 7 nucleotides agree with TRBD1. Per the germline V gene, CDR1 is SGHDN and CDR2 is FVKESK. V gave up 5 bases and J gave up 1 base; unmatched junction bases: 7. This CDR3 contains 16 residues. CDR3 residues: CASSIAGTENTGELFF. As DNA, the CDR3 is TGTGCCAGCAGCATAGCCGGGACAGAGAACACCGGGGAGCTGTTTTTT.

A word on this clonotype: The junction differs from germline at one of its ends, possibly a read error. The chain couples TRBV7-9 to TRBJ1-4; 8 bases agree with TRBD1. Germline loops: CDR1 SEHNR, CDR2 FQNEAQ (reference sequence). This CDR3 contains 11 residues. The chain's CDR3 is CASSSLTGAVF. CDR3 bases: TGTGCCAGCAGCTCCCTGACAGGGGCCGTTTTT.

This clonotype is termed medium-sized. This chain connects TRBV19 to TRBJ2-5; no reliable D call. Deletions cut 5 bases from V and 1 base from J, with 14 bases between. Germline values: CDR1 LNHDA, CDR2 SQIVND (reference sequence). CDR3 length equals 15 residues. The CDR3 is CASSGVIPSQETQYF. The CDR3 nucleotides are TGTGCCAGTAGTGGAGTAATCCCCAGCCAAGAGACCCAGTACTTC. Drawing the rest from reference TRBV19 and TRBJ2-5, the complete variable domain is DGGITQSPKYLFRKEGQNVTLSCEQNLNHDAMYWYRQDPGQGLRLIYYSQIVNDFQKGDIAEGYSVSREKKESFPLTVTSAQKNPTAFYLCASSGVIPSQETQYFGPGTRLLVL.

In its sample, this clonotype was seen many times. V usage is TRBV9 and J usage is TRBJ2-7, with a weak D call TRBD2 (7 bases). CDR1 is SGDLS, CDR2 YYNGEE, per germline. V gave up 3 bases and J gave up 2 bases, with 15 bases separating them. The CDR3 totals 15 residues. The CDR3 loop reads CASSEGGANTYEQYF. The CDR3 nucleotides are TGTGCCAGCAGCGAGGGGGGGGCGAATACCTACGAGCAGTACTTC.

Sample share makes this clonotype medium-sized (0.01 to 0.1%). This chain connects TRBV6-1 to TRBJ2-1, with 7 bases that match TRBD2. The CDR3 sequence is 15 residues long. The V gene end was trimmed by 3 bases and the J gene end by 6 bases; junction bases not matched to a gene: 8. CDR1 and CDR2 (germline): MNHNS, SASEGT. The CDR3 region is CASSDVAGSSNEQFF. CDR3 nucleotide sequence: TGTGCCAGCAGTGACGTAGCGGGCTCGAGCAATGAGCAGTTCTTC.

This clonotype appeared a few times. The chain couples TRBV6-5 to TRBJ2-1; D unclear. V was shortened by 2 bases and J by 6 bases, with 8 bases between the two germline ends. Germline lookup yields CDR1 MNHEY and CDR2 SVGAGI. There are 13 residues in the CDR3. This chain's CDR3 is CASSYEPGNEQFF. The CDR3 DNA is TGTGCCAGCAGTTACGAGCCGGGCAATGAGCAGTTCTTC.

This clonotype is medium-sized within its sample. The V call is TRBV18, the J call TRBJ2-5; no definite D call. V gave up 2 bases and J gave up 4 bases, with 14 bases separating them. Germline assignment: CDR1 KGHSH and CDR2 LQKENI. This CDR3 comprises 15 residues. This chain's CDR3 is CASSPTKLPGETQYF. The CDR3 DNA sequence: TGTGCCAGCTCACCAACGAAATTACCAGGAGAGACCCAGTACTTC.

By proportion, this clonotype is medium-sized. The rearrangement joins TRBV18 to TRBJ1-2; D is uncertain. V was shortened by 3 bases and J by 3 bases, with 14 bases between the two germline ends. This CDR3 contains 15 residues. Germline V lookup: CDR1 KGHSH, CDR2 LQKENI. The CDR3 loop reads CASSPLGDLDYGYTF. The CDR3 DNA follows: TGTGCCAGCTCACCTCTGGGTGACTTAGACTATGGCTACACCTTC. Filled out from reference TRBV18 and TRBJ1-2, the complete variable domain reads NAGVMQNPRHLVRRRGQEARLRCSPMKGHSHVYWYRQLPEEGLKFMVYLQKENIIDESGMPKERFSAEFPKEGPSILRIQQVVRGDSAAYFCASSPLGDLDYGYTFGSGTRLTVV.

Relative to its sample, this clonotype is medium-sized. The rearrangement links TRBV18 to TRBJ2-7; D gene uncertain. Germline CDR1 reads KGHSH; CDR2 reads LQKENI. This CDR3 has 13 residues. V was pared by 2 bases and J by 2 bases, with 7 bases between. The CDR3: CASSPGQTYEQYF. The CDR3 DNA sequence: TGTGCCAGCTCACCAGGGCAAACCTACGAGCAGTACTTC.

The table lists this clonotype with many counts. CDR3 sequence reads: CAIGTGGFEQFF. The CDR3 coding sequence is TGTGCCATCGGGACAGGGGGCTTCGAGCAGTTCTTC. The chain links TRBV19 to TRBJ2-1; 12 bases line up with TRBD1. The CDR3 extends over 12 amino acids. Germline CDR1 and CDR2: LNHDA and SQIVND (reference sequence). The J segment lost 10 bases and the V segment lost 10 bases, leaving 5 bases of the junction unmatched.

This clonotype rates as medium-sized (0.01 to 0.1%). This chain uses TRBV18 with TRBJ2-1; the match to TRBD2 covers 12 bases. V lost 3 bases, J lost 8 bases, and 5 bases stayed unmatched. The germline V gene has CDR1 KGHSH and CDR2 LQKENI. The CDR3 covers 15 residues. CDR3 loop: CASSPGTSGFDEQFF. The CDR3, as DNA: TGTGCCAGCTCACCCGGGACTAGCGGGTTCGATGAGCAGTTCTTC. Full variable domain (rest looked up from reference TRBV18 and TRBJ2-1): NAGVMQNPRHLVRRRGQEARLRCSPMKGHSHVYWYRQLPEEGLKFMVYLQKENIIDESGMPKERFSAEFPKEGPSILRIQQVVRGDSAAYFCASSPGTSGFDEQFFGPGTRLTVL.

This rearrangement joins TRBV6-2 or TRBV6-3 to TRBJ1-3; possible D gene TRBD1, 5 bases. Per germline, CDR1 MNHEY and CDR2 SVGEGT. The CDR3 extends over 15 amino acids. Trimming removed 5 bases from V and 10 bases from J, with 21 bases in between. The CDR3 coding sequence is TGTGCCAGCAGTCCACCCCCAGGGTTGGCAAAAACCATATATTTT. Its translation: CASSPPPGLAKTIYF.

This clonotype was seen at least ten times. The V gene is TRBV19, the J gene TRBJ1-5; D might be TRBD1 (6 bases). The CDR3 is 21 amino acids. Germline lookup yields CDR1 LNHDA and CDR2 SQIVND (reference sequence). Trimming shortened V by 0 bases and J by 5 bases, and 29 bases separated the two germline ends. CDR3 loop: CASSIDRSTGKVIHPDQPQHF. DNA of the CDR3: TGTGCCAGTAGTATAGATCGAAGTACAGGGAAAGTCATCCACCCCGATCAGCCCCAGCATTTT.